Sequencing of this TCR beta chain was carried out in a study of blood T cells in healthy people across ages. Study overall: Template switching caught about one barcoded beta molecule for each two T cells. Whole-study findings and limits: A conclusive naive versus antigen-experienced comparison was prevented by the unsorted PBMCs. From one million sequenced T cells, diversity estimates were lower bounds.

The CDR3 totals 15 residues. V was clipped by 1 base and J by 4 bases; unmatched bases: 4. CDR1 is LGHNA and CDR2 is YSLEER in the germline V gene. A sample-barcoded 5' primer and a J-beta primer mix were used in a second PCR of roughly 7 to 11 cycles. TCRdb re-called the 5' RACE reads through MiXCR, storing one row per CDR3 protein. Counted here are approximately 960,000 distinct CDR3 sequences, approximately 32% occurring once; the ten biggest clones make up roughly 10%. A word on this clonotype: What it recognizes is unknown.

These same records also appear under a second study, on T cells of mothers and their children.

This clonotype originated in a woman aged 40 to 50 in good health. This rearrangement joins TRBV4-3 to TRBJ1-2; 9 bases are shared with TRBD1. Input material: blood. The CDR3 nucleotides are TGCGCCAGCAGCCAAGCTGGGACAGGGCTCTATGGCTACACCTTC. This gives the protein CASSQAGTGLYGYTF.